Presented here are 9 T cell receptor beta chains from one specimen sequenced in a study of graft-versus-host responses after intestinal transplantation (dated by TCRdb to the early 2020s). What this sample's time point label stands for: cells obtained before transplantation from donor or recipient. Library creation used the immunoSEQ multiplex PCR assay. The immuneACCESS repertoire file appears here via TCRdb, limited to in-frame rearrangements. These files lack a portion of the clones; in checked studies, under half of the deficit traces to unresolved V genes, and the cause of the others is not known. The sample records 30,000 to 45,000 clones, over 90% of which are singletons. The ten most abundant clones make up roughly a fifth of the sample. These receptors are not linked to any known antigen. This specimen consisted of unstimulated CD8+ T cells sorted from spleen or lymph node cells, obtained before transplant. Source of these receptors: a human donor who was the organ donor for an intestinal transplant.

This chain connects TRBV5-4 to TRBJ1-2; 10 bases are a match to TRBD1. The CDR3 is made up of 15 amino acids. V lost 4 bases and J lost 6; bases outside the gene matches: 9. The germline gives CDR1 SGHNT, CDR2 YYREEE (reference sequence). CDR3 sequence: CASSHRDRGINGYTF. The CDR3 DNA sequence: TGTGCCAGCAGCCACCGGGACAGGGGCATCAATGGCTACACCTTC.

J is TRBJ2-7 and V is TRBV10-3; no firm D call. Trimming pared 0 bases from V and 7 bases from J, leaving 4 bases between. CDR1 is ENHRY and CDR2 is SYGVKD in the germline V gene. The CDR3 sequence is 11 residues long. DNA of the CDR3: TGTGCCATCAGTGAGTCGGGGGAGCAGTACTTC. Protein product: CAISESGEQYF.

This sequence joins TRBV19 and TRBJ2-2; TRBD2 is a possible D gene (6 bases). V was shortened by 3 bases and J by 0 bases, with 17 bases between the two germline ends. The germline V gene encodes CDR1 LNHDA and CDR2 SQIVND (reference sequence). The CDR3 runs 18 residues. CDR3 sequence reads: CASSIGLAGLTNTGELFF. DNA for the CDR3: TGTGCCAGTAGTATTGGTCTGGCGGGACTTACGAACACCGGGGAGCTGTTTTTT.

J is TRBJ2-1 and V is TRBV5-1; D remains ambiguous. Trimming removed 0 bases from V and 8 bases from J, with 6 bases in between. The germline CDR1 and CDR2 sequences are SGHRS and YFSETQ. The CDR3 is made up of 12 amino acids. The DNA of the CDR3 is TGCGCCAGCAGCTTGGTCGTCCATGAGCAGTTCTTC. Residues: CASSLVVHEQFF.

The CDR3 coding sequence is TGTGCCAGCAGCCAAAAGGTGTCGGGAGATGAGCAGTTCTTC. The encoded protein is CASSQKVSGDEQFF. The chain uses TRBV4-2 and TRBJ2-1, with D possibly TRBD2 on 6 matching bases. This CDR3 has 14 amino acids. Germline assignment: CDR1 LGHNA and CDR2 YNFKEQ. Trimming took 2 bases from V and 8 from J, leaving 13 bases between them.

The chain joins TRBV6-1 to TRBJ2-7, with a possible D match to TRBD1 (6 bases). This CDR3 spans 16 amino acids. The germline V gene encodes CDR1 MNHNS and CDR2 SASEGT. Trimming removed 0 bases from V and 6 bases from J, with 18 bases in between. The CDR3, as DNA: TGTGCCAGCAGTGAAGCGGTCACACAGGGTCGCGGCGAGCAGTACTTC. This gives the protein CASSEAVTQGRGEQYF.

The rearrangement uses TRBV5-1 and TRBJ2-7, with TRBD2 matching over 9 bases. J was trimmed by 4 bases and V by 3 bases; bases with no gene match: 8. Germline V gene data show CDR1 as SGHRS and CDR2 as YFSETQ. CDR3 size: 15 residues. The CDR3 here is CASSSSSGKGYEQYF. In nucleotides, the CDR3 is TGCGCCAGCAGCTCTTCTAGCGGGAAGGGGTACGAGCAGTACTTC. The whole variable domain, filled in from reference TRBV5-1 and TRBJ2-7, reads KAGVTQTPRYLIKTRGQQVTLSCSPISGHRSVSWYQQTPGQGLQFLFEYFSETQRNKGNFPGRFSGRQFSNSRSEMNVSTLELGDSALYLCASSSSSGKGYEQYFGPGTRLTVT.

The CDR3 DNA reads as TGTGCCAGCAGTTGGGGGACTAGCGGGAGGACCGGGGAGCTGTTTTTT. Protein sequence: CASSWGTSGRTGELFF. This chain joins TRBV27 and TRBJ2-2, with 15 bases that match TRBD2. The CDR3 spans 16 residues. In germline, CDR1 is MNHEY, CDR2 SMNVEV (reference sequence). After removal of 4 bases from V and 5 bases from J, the junction contained 2 bases not matched to a gene.

As regards this clone: Relative to the germline gene, one junction end is altered; a read error may explain this. The chain combines TRBV28 with TRBJ2-3; TRBD2 might be the D (6 bases). Germline V gene lookup returns CDR1 MDHEN and CDR2 SYDVKM. There are 14 residues in the CDR3. CDR3 DNA sequence: TGTGCCATCAGTAACGACCGGGAGACAGATACGCAGTATTTT. Residues: CAISNDRETDTQYF.